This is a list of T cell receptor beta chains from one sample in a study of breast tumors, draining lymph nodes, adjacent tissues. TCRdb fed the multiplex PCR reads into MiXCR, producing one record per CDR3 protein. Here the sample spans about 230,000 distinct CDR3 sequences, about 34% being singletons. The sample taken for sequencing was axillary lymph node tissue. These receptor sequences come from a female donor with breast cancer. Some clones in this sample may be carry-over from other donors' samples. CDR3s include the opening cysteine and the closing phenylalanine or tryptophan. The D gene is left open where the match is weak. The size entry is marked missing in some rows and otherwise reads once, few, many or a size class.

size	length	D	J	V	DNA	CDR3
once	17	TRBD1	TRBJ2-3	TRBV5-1	TGCGCCAGCAGTCGATCACAGGGGGCACGGAACACAGATACGCAGTATTTT	CASSRSQGARNTDTQYF
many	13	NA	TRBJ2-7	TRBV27	TGTGCCAGCAGTTTTGCGGGGCCCTACGAGCAGTACTTC	CASSFAGPYEQYF
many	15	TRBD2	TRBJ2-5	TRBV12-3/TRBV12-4	TGTGCCAGCAGTCAAGGCGGGAGCACTGAGGAGACCCAGTACTTC	CASSQGGSTEETQYF
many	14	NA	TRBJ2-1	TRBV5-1	TGCGCCAGCAGCTTGGGGCAGGGGATCGGCGAGCAGTTCTTC	CASSLGQGIGEQFF
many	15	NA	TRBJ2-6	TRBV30	TGTGCCTGGAGTCCCGGGTCCTCTGGGGCCAACGTCCTGACTTTC	CAWSPGSSGANVLTF
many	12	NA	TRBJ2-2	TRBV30	TGTGCCTGGAGCCCCGGGAACGGGGAGCTGTTTTTT	CAWSPGNGELFF
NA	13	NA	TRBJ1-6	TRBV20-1	TGCAGTGCTAGAACAGAGGGGGATTCACCCCTCCACTTT	CSARTEGDSPLHF
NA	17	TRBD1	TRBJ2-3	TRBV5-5	TGTGCCAGCAGCTTGATGGACAGGGGGCACCTAACAGATACGCAGTATTTT	CASSLMDRGHLTDTQYF
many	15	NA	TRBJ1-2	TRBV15	TGTGCCACCAGCAACGCAGGGCACCGATTCTATGGCTACACCTTC	CATSNAGHRFYGYTF
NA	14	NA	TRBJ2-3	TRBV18	TGTGCCAGCTCAGCAGGTCCCGGAGCGGATACGCAGTATTTT	CASSAGPGADTQYF
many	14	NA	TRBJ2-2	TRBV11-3	TGTGCCAGCAGCCACGGGCCGGCCACCGGGGAGCTGTTTTTT	CASSHGPATGELFF
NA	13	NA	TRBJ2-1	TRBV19	TGTGCCAGTAGTACGGGACTTCCCAATGAGCAGTTCTTC	CASSTGLPNEQFF
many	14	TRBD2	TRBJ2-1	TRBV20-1	TGCAGTGCTAGAGATAGCGGGAGGGCCAATGAGCAGTTCTTC	CSARDSGRANEQFF
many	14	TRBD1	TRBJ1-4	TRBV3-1	TGTGCCAGCAGCTCCACAGGGGAGGGTGAAAAACTGTTTTTT	CASSSTGEGEKLFF
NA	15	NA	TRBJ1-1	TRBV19	TGTGCCAGTAGTATAGATGGGGGTTTGAACACTGAAGCTTTCTTT	CASSIDGGLNTEAFF